These 20 T cell receptor beta chains were sequenced from one sample in a study of tumor and adjacent non-tumor tissue in lung cancer. The library came from three nested PCR rounds adapted from ARM-PCR protocols. Each CDR3 protein gets one entry after TCRdb re-called the multiplex PCR reads with MiXCR. Altogether over 100,000 distinct CDR3 sequences are present, 75% being singletons, with the ten largest covering about 40%. No cell sorting was done before RNA was extracted from the tissue. What was sequenced was lung tumor tissue. All receptors derive from a woman aged 55-75 years with non-small cell lung cancer.

Notes on this clonotype: At one boundary the junction diverges from the germline segment, which might be a read error. The rearrangement uses TRBV11-2 and TRBJ1-1; D not resolved. The germline CDR1 and CDR2 sequences are SGHAT and FQNNGV. CDR3 length: 15 amino acids. The CDR3 DNA reads as TGTGCCAGCAGCTTTGAGCCAGGACCCAACATTGAAGCTTTCTTT. Protein: CASSFEPGPNIEAFF.

Notes on this clonotype: A junction boundary mismatches the germline segment, possibly from a read error. The rearrangement joins TRBV28 to TRBJ2-3, with D perhaps being TRBD1 or TRBD2 (5 bases each). The CDR3 contains 14 residues. CDR1 and CDR2 (germline): MDHEN, SYDVKM. CDR3 nucleotide sequence: TGTGTCAGCACACACGGGACCATGGTGGATACGCAGTATTTT. It codes for CVSTHGTMVDTQYF.

For this clonotype: A clone one base away is much larger, so this may be a read error. The rearrangement uses TRBV6-2 or TRBV6-3 and TRBJ1-1; D remains ambiguous. Per germline, CDR1 MNHEY and CDR2 SVGEGT. V lost 7 bases and J lost 5, with 11 bases in between. The CDR3 spans 12 residues. The CDR3 spells CASMADYTEAFF. In DNA, the CDR3 is TGTGCCAGCATGGCCGATTATACTGAAGCTTTCTTT.

For this clonotype: One end of the junction fails to match germline, which may point to a read error. The CDR3 DNA is TGTGCCAGTACCGGACAGGGGGAATATGGCTTCACCTTC. This codes for CASTGQGEYGFTF. This sequence joins TRBV6-6 and TRBJ1-2; 10 positions match TRBD1. Germline V gene sequence: CDR1 MNHNY, CDR2 SVGAGI (reference sequence). The CDR3 loop spans 13 amino acids.

On this clonotype: A read error may produce the germline difference seen at one junction end. The rearrangement uses TRBV29-1 and TRBJ2-2; possibly TRBD2 for D (8 bases). Germline lookup yields CDR1 SQVTM and CDR2 ANQGSEA. There are 15 residues in the CDR3. This CDR3 reads CSVERSGGNSGELFF. CDR3 nucleotide sequence: TGCAGCGTTGAGAGGTCAGGGGGGAATAGCGGGGAGCTGTTTTTC.

The V and J genes are TRBV28 and TRBJ2-5; D is unclear. This CDR3 region has 14 residues. The germline CDR1 and CDR2 sequences are MDHEN and SYDVKM. Trimming took 5 bases from V and 7 from J, leaving 17 bases between them. The CDR3 DNA is TGTGCCAGCAGTACAAACACAGTGGTCGTGACCCAGTACTTC. Translation: CASSTNTVVVTQYF.

The gene calls are TRBV11-2 and TRBJ2-3; D not resolved. This CDR3 has 15 residues. CDR1 and CDR2 (germline): SGHAT, FQNNGV. Between the trimmed V and J ends, which lost 5 bases and 3 bases, there was a span of 15 bases. The CDR3 sequence: CASSGTRTATDTQYF. As DNA, the CDR3 is TGTGCCAGCAGCGGCACCAGGACGGCTACAGATACGCAGTATTTT.

On this clonotype itself: The junction departs from germline at one end; a sequencing error may be responsible. The genes are TRBV5-1 and TRBJ2-2, with TRBD1 identical over 10 bases. Germline-derived CDR1 and CDR2 are SGHRS and YFSETQ. The CDR3 is made up of 14 amino acids. The DNA of the CDR3 is TGTGCCAGCAGCCTGCGGACAGGGGGTGGGGAGCTGTTTTTT. The encoded protein is CASSLRTGGGELFF.

Regarding this clonotype: This likely comes from a read error, as the CDR3 has no conserved phenylalanine or tryptophan at its end. The DNA is left out, because the CDR3 cannot be placed on it with certainty; the CDR3 is given as TCRdb lists it. The CDR3 sequence is CASSPDWTPSNEHFL. The V gene is TRBV12-3 or TRBV12-4, the J gene TRBJ2-1; TRBD1, the D gene given by the table, was not confirmed from the DNA. From its first to its last residue, the CDR3 has 15 amino acids.

The rearrangement links TRBV11-2 to TRBJ2-3; no clear D. This CDR3 contains 15 residues. Trimming stripped 7 bases from V and 6 bases from J, with 20 bases between. CDR1 and CDR2 from the germline V gene are SGHAT and FQNNGV. DNA for the CDR3: TGTGCCAGCAACACCACCCGGACGGCCACTGATACGCAGTATTTT. Translation gives CASNTTRTATDTQYF.

As concerns this clonotype: A read error is possible here, since a much larger clone lies one base away. The chain has TRBV20-1 and TRBJ1-1, with unresolved D. V was clipped by 3 bases and J by 1 base, with 12 bases between them. The CDR3 contains 14 residues. Germline loops: CDR1 DFQATT, CDR2 SNEGSKA (reference sequence). The CDR3 DNA reads as TGCAGTGCTAGTGAGGGCGGCCCGAACACTGAAGCTTTCTTT. This gives the protein CSASEGGPNTEAFF.

Concerning this clonotype itself: A read error may produce the germline difference seen at one junction end. The rearrangement uses TRBV7-8 and TRBJ1-3; D may be TRBD1 (5 bases). The length of the CDR3 is 15 residues. From germline, CDR1 is SGHVS and CDR2 FQNEAQ. In nucleotides, the CDR3 is TGTGCCAGCAGCTTGGAGGGGTACTCTGGAAACATCATATATTTT. Amino acid sequence: CASSLEGYSGNIIYF.

The chain links TRBV12-3 or TRBV12-4 to TRBJ2-2; no reliable D call. The CDR3 extends over 12 amino acids. V was clipped by 11 bases and J by 3 bases, with 10 bases between them. The CDR3 loop is CACTPDTGELFF. Written as DNA, the CDR3 is TGTGCCTGCACCCCCGACACCGGGGAGCTGTTTTTT.

This clonotype was picked up one time. One end of the junction does not line up with germline, which may come from a read error. The rearrangement links TRBV4-3 to TRBJ1-6; 10 bases map to TRBD1. From germline, CDR1 is LGHNA and CDR2 YSLEER. This CDR3 region has 15 residues. This CDR3 reads CTSSPGDRGNSRLRF. The CDR3 region has the DNA TGCACCAGCAGCCCCGGGGACAGGGGAAATTCACGCCTCCGCTTT.

As regards this clonotype: The conserved phenylalanine or tryptophan is not found at the CDR3 terminus, so this likely reflects a read error. No DNA is shown, since the ends of the CDR3 on it are uncertain; the CDR3 is the one TCRdb lists. The chain uses TRBV11-1 and TRBJ2-1; the table gives TRBD2 as D, unverified against the DNA. Germline V gene data show CDR1 as SGHAT and CDR2 as FQDESV (reference sequence). Inclusive of both ends, the CDR3 amounts to 17 amino acids. The CDR3 region is CASSLELTSGSHSEKFI.

This clonotype was seen a few times. At one of its ends the junction is not consistent with the germline gene, which may arise from a read error. The genes are TRBV11-2 and TRBJ2-1; 10 positions agree with TRBD1. The germline gives CDR1 SGHAT, CDR2 FQNNGV. This CDR3 comprises 15 residues. The CDR3 reads CVSSQPGQGTNEQFF. The CDR3 DNA reads TGTGTCAGCAGCCAACCGGGACAGGGGACAAATGAGCAGTTCTTC.

In regard to this clonotype: A read error may account for a junction end that differs from germline. The genes are TRBV11-3 and TRBJ2-1; TRBD1 matches at 7 bases. CDR1 and CDR2 from the germline V gene are SGHNT and YENEEA. This CDR3 contains 15 residues. CDR3 sequence reads: CTSSLDPTRGFGQFF. The CDR3 nucleotides are TGTACCAGCAGCTTAGATCCAACCAGGGGGTTCGGGCAGTTCTTC.

With regard to this clonotype: This could be a read error, since a much larger clone is one nucleotide away. The chain combines TRBV6-2 or TRBV6-3 with TRBJ2-6, with TRBD2 matching 8 bases. This CDR3 is 16 amino acids long. Per the germline V gene, CDR1 is MNHEY and CDR2 is SVGEGT. The CDR3 DNA reads TGTGCCAGCAGTTACCCCGGGAGGGACGGGGCCAGCGTCCTGACTTTC. The encoded protein is CASSYPGRDGASVLTF.

Comments on this clonotype: A much larger clonotype is one base distant, so this may be a read error. The CDR3 sequence is CASSLLGRINMQYF. The CDR3, as DNA: TGTGCCAGCAGTTTACTAGGGAGGATAAATATGCAGTATTTT. The V call is TRBV12-3 or TRBV12-4, the J call TRBJ2-3, with TRBD2 as a possible D gene (6 bases). Trimming took off 2 bases at V and 11 bases at J, with 17 bases between the two ends. The CDR3 has 14 residues.

The chain links TRBV6-1 to TRBJ1-4; tentative D call: TRBD1 (5 bases). Germline-derived CDR1 and CDR2 are MNHNS and SASEGT. There are 16 residues in the CDR3. CDR3 protein: CISSSAGEQANEKLFF. The CDR3 DNA reads TGTATCAGTAGTTCGGCGGGGGAGCAGGCTAATGAAAAACTGTTTTTT.